One T cell receptor (beta chain) is described in this entry. This clonotype was seen many times. It has no known antigen specificity. It has no much larger one-base neighbor in the sample; base qualities were not kept. The treatment or condition label, as the study defines it: allogeneic hematopoietic cell transplantation with graft depleted of TCRalphabeta T cells and CD19 B cells. TCRalphabeta/CD19-depleted allogeneic hematopoietic cell grafts were given to the transplant recipients, all of whom were children. Counted from cysteine to phenylalanine, this CDR3 has 13 amino acids. The DNA shown is the 39-base CDR3, in frame from base 1. CDR1 and CDR2 were assigned from the germline V gene as SGHRS and YFSETQ. The trim is 7 bases for V and 8 bases for J, with a gap of 16 bases between the germline ends. The sample is drawn from a study of T-cell reconstitution after alpha-beta-depleted transplantation in children (dated by TCRdb to 2015 to 2016). In the study overall: The study quantitatively tracked T-cell immune reconstitution after TCRalphabeta/CD19-depleted allogeneic hematopoietic cell transplantation in children using TCR repertoire profiling. Broader findings and caveats from the paper: Hyperexpanded clone frequencies declined over subsequent months; after one year, T-cell counts and TCRbeta diversity were mostly attributed to newly produced T cells. Apparently early alphabetaT-cell count recovery about two months after transplant reportedly relied on only several hundred rapidly expanded clones derived from non-depleted graft cells. In some patients, high TCRbeta diversity at day 60 was attributed to recipient T cells and intrathymic progenitors that had survived conditioning.

Library method: PCR. Sequencing used an Illumina HiSeq 2500. TCR libraries were prepared with molecular barcoding, using unique molecular identifiers to normalize TCRbeta repertoire quantification. The public reads were reprocessed in TCRdb via fastp at Q25 and MiXCR, keeping in-frame beta chains. Rows are combined by CDR3 protein, so each entry shows the most common genes and DNA. The sample records 280,000 or so distinct CDR3 sequences, around a tenth of which are singletons. Clones ranked in the top ten supply 23% of the sample. Sample: peripheral blood, taken 180 days after TCRalphabeta/CD19-depleted stem cell transplant. The chain is encoded by TRBV5-1 joined to TRBJ2-1; TRBD2 is perhaps the D gene, given 6 matching bases. This sequence originates from a male patient aged 2-10 years who had a stem cell transplant for chronic granulomatous disease, so the T cells may come from the graft donor. The CDR3 protein sequence reads: CASGPLGGHEQFF. Here is the DNA: TGCGCCAGCGGCCCGCTAGGAGGGCATGAGCAGTTCTTC. Reference TRBV5-1 and TRBJ2-1 genes cover what lies past the CDR3, so the full variable domain is KAGVTQTPRYLIKTRGQQVTLSCSPISGHRSVSWYQQTPGQGLQFLFEYFSETQRNKGNFPGRFSGRQFSNSRSEMNVSTLELGDSALYLCASGPLGGHEQFFGPGTRLTVL.